This T cell receptor (beta chain) originates from a study of Ad26.COV2.S vaccination and SARS-CoV-2 variants. Sequencing used immunoSEQ multiplex PCR; TCRdb keeps in-frame clones, though not all of them. The sample has over 450,000 clones, roughly nine tenths seen once. The J segment lost 6 bases and the V segment lost 5 bases, leaving 9 bases of the junction unmatched. The CDR3 runs to 15 residues. Germline-derived CDR1 and CDR2 are GTSNPN and SVGIG (reference sequence). Sample treatment: about 20 received Ad26.COV2.S at low or high dose, single or two shots; about 5 received placebo; per-sample allocation not given. Day 63 after the first injection of vaccine or placebo was the sampling time.

This clonotype originated in a person aged 18-65 years who received the Ad26.COV2.S COVID-19 vaccine or a placebo. Sequencing was performed on peripheral blood, taken in a trial of Ad26.COV2.S vaccine versus placebo. The chain recombines TRBV30 with TRBJ2-1; 11 nucleotides line up with TRBD2. The CDR3 DNA is TGTGCCTGGGCTACCGGGACTAGCGGCCCCAATGAGCAGTTCTTC. This translates into CAWATGTSGPNEQFF.